These 24 T cell receptor beta chains originate from one sample sequenced in a study of blood T cell repertoires in COVID-19. Generated by immunoSEQ multiplex PCR, the TCRdb table keeps only in-frame clones and is missing some. The table records roughly 190,000 clones, around 85% of them present only once. Sequencing was done on a sample of peripheral blood. Receptors were obtained from a young man with acute or convalescent COVID-19.

The chain carries TRBV20-1 and TRBJ1-4; D uncertain. Germline V CDR1 and CDR2: DFQATT, SNEGSKA (reference sequence). V lost 6 bases and J 10 bases, leaving 12 bases between the germline ends. The CDR3 is made up of 11 amino acids. The CDR3 sequence is CSADARGKLFF. DNA for the CDR3: TGCAGTGCCGACGCCAGAGGAAAACTGTTTTTT.

The V call is TRBV30, the J call TRBJ1-6; D is possibly TRBD1 (5 bases). V shed 0 bases and J shed 9 bases, with 21 bases lying between them. The germline V gene encodes CDR1 GTSNPN and CDR2 SVGIG (reference sequence). This CDR3 is built from 17 residues. CDR3 amino acids: CAWSVQVFARAGSPLHF. The CDR3 bases are TGTGCCTGGAGTGTACAGGTCTTTGCCAGGGCAGGTTCACCCCTCCACTTT.

This clone has only one observation. The V gene is TRBV6-1, the J gene TRBJ1-2; D is unclear. This CDR3 has 14 residues. Trimming removed 1 base at V and 3 bases at J, with 9 bases between. Germline V gene lookup returns CDR1 MNHNS and CDR2 SASEGT. The CDR3 DNA reads as TGTGCCAGCAGTGAAGTGGAGGGATACTATGGCTACACCTTC. Protein product: CASSEVEGYYGYTF.

The rearrangement joins TRBV3-1 (or the pseudogene TRBV3-2) to TRBJ1-1; 8 nucleotides align to TRBD1. The germline V gene has CDR1 LGHDT and CDR2 YNNKEL (reference sequence). The V and J ends lost 0 bases and 6 bases, in that order; junction bases with no gene match: 9. This CDR3 spans 16 amino acids. CDR3 loop: CASSQEAGGGFPEAFF. In DNA form, the CDR3 reads TGTGCCAGCAGCCAAGAGGCAGGGGGCGGATTTCCTGAAGCTTTCTTT.

The chain uses TRBV30 and TRBJ1-2, with 7 bases that match TRBD1. V gave up 3 bases and J gave up 0 bases; unmatched junction bases: 4. Germline lookup yields CDR1 GTSNPN and CDR2 SVGIG (reference sequence). The CDR3 extends over 14 amino acids. The CDR3 loop is CAWRGQYTNYGYTF. In DNA, the CDR3 is TGTGCCTGGAGGGGACAGTACACTAACTATGGCTACACCTTC.

The chain has TRBV2 and TRBJ2-4; tentatively, D is TRBD2 (6 bases). CDR3 length: 16 residues. V lost 7 bases and J 0 bases, leaving 16 bases between the germline ends. Germline lookup yields CDR1 SNHLY and CDR2 FYNNEI. CDR3 sequence reads: CASTVGTYIAKNIQYF. DNA of the CDR3: TGTGCCAGCACGGTAGGGACTTACATAGCCAAAAACATTCAGTACTTC.

This sequence joins TRBV6-4 and TRBJ2-6; 7 bases match TRBD2. The germline gives CDR1 MRHNA, CDR2 SNTAGT. The CDR3 contains 16 residues. Unmatched junction bases numbered 5, after V lost 4 bases and J lost 2 bases. CDR3: CASSAQTSPGANVLTF. As DNA, the CDR3 is TGTGCCAGCAGTGCCCAGACTAGCCCTGGGGCCAACGTCCTGACTTTC.

The V and J genes are TRBV28 and TRBJ1-1, with TRBD1 matching over 9 bases. The germline gives CDR1 MDHEN, CDR2 SYDVKM. Germline trimming cut 5 bases from V and 8 bases from J; bases unmatched to any gene: 9. This CDR3 spans 14 amino acids. The CDR3 nucleotides are TGTGCCAGCAGTATTAGGACAGGGGCTCCAGAAGCTTTCTTT. Protein sequence: CASSIRTGAPEAFF.

This rearrangement joins TRBV18 to TRBJ2-7, with TRBD2 as a possible D gene (6 bases). This CDR3 spans 15 amino acids. Trimming cost V 5 bases and J 0 bases, with 14 bases left between them. Germline assignment: CDR1 KGHSH and CDR2 LQKENI. Written as DNA, the CDR3 is TGTGCCAGCTCAGGACCGGGACTTGACTCCTACGAGCAGTACTTC. It specifies CASSGPGLDSYEQYF.

Turning to this clone: Because the CDR3's place on the DNA is in doubt, the DNA is left out and the CDR3 is given as listed by TCRdb. The V call is TRBV10-3, the J call TRBJ1-2; TRBD1 was called by the table and not checked on the DNA. The germline V gene has CDR1 ENHRY and CDR2 SYGVKD. The CDR3 numbers 13 amino acids, ends counted. CDR3 in amino acids: CAISEWGQGSCTF.

The rearrangement joins TRBV2 to TRBJ1-1; D possibly corresponds to TRBD1 (6 bases). This CDR3 has 16 residues. Germline assignment: CDR1 SNHLY and CDR2 FYNNEI. The V gene lost 1 base and the J gene lost 1 base, with 13 bases spanning the gap. CDR3: CASSEVTTGGNTEAFF. The CDR3 DNA reads as TGTGCCAGCAGTGAAGTGACGACAGGTGGGAACACTGAAGCTTTCTTT.

The V call is TRBV3-1 (or the pseudogene TRBV3-2), the J call TRBJ1-6; 7 bases fit TRBD1. This CDR3 spans 15 amino acids. The germline CDR1 and CDR2 sequences are LGHDT and YNNKEL (reference sequence). The trim removed 1 base at V and 9 bases at J, leaving 6 bases unmatched. CDR3 DNA: TGTGCCAGCAGCCAAGGGACAGGCCTAGCTTCACCCCTCCACTTT. It encodes CASSQGTGLASPLHF.

This clone was seen only a few times. This chain connects TRBV18 to TRBJ2-1, with D possibly matching TRBD1 (6 bases). V was shortened by 4 bases and J by 5 bases, with 15 bases between the two germline ends. CDR1 KGHSH and CDR2 LQKENI come from the germline V gene. The CDR3 is 15 amino acids. CDR3 nucleotides: TGTGCCAGCTCACTAACCGGGACACGCAACAATGAGCAGTTCTTC. This sequence encodes CASSLTGTRNNEQFF.

The rearrangement joins TRBV10-3 to TRBJ1-5; TRBD1 aligns across 7 bases. From germline, CDR1 is ENHRY and CDR2 SYGVKD. V was clipped by 10 bases and J by 0 bases; unmatched bases: 12. The CDR3 runs 16 residues. The DNA of the CDR3 is TGTGCCAACTGGAGTGGGACAGAAAGTAGCAATCAGCCCCAGCATTTT. The encoded protein is CANWSGTESSNQPQHF.

DNA of the CDR3: TGTGCCAGCAGTTACGTGGCAGGGATTCGTAACACCATATATTTT. This codes for CASSYVAGIRNTIYF. This chain joins TRBV6-6 and TRBJ1-3; D perhaps matches TRBD1 (5 bases). This CDR3 contains 15 residues. Germline V gives CDR1 MNHNY, CDR2 SVGAGI (reference sequence). V lost 2 bases and J lost 7, with 15 bases in between.

In its sample, this clone was seen once. This CDR3 reads CASSLPYAGGLNEQYF. CDR3 in DNA: TGTGCCAGCAGCCTACCCTATGCGGGAGGCTTGAACGAGCAGTACTTC. This chain joins TRBV5-4 and TRBJ2-7; 8 positions agree with TRBD2. In germline, CDR1 is SGHNT, CDR2 YYREEE (reference sequence). The CDR3 totals 16 residues. V lost 4 bases to trimming and J lost 5 bases; unmatched junction nucleotides: 14.

This rearrangement joins TRBV2 to TRBJ1-6; D not resolved. CDR1 and CDR2 from the germline V gene are SNHLY and FYNNEI. V was shortened by 1 base and J by 14 bases, with 12 bases between the two germline ends. This CDR3 has 13 amino acids. In DNA form, the CDR3 reads TGTGCCAGCAGTGAAGTAGAGGGAACAACCCTCCACTTT. It codes for CASSEVEGTTLHF.

The chain employs TRBV9 and TRBJ2-5; a possible D gene is TRBD2 (5 bases). CDR1 is SGDLS, CDR2 YYNGEE, per germline. The length of the CDR3 is 15 residues. V was clipped by 0 bases and J by 2 bases, with 11 bases between them. The CDR3 coding sequence is TGTGCCAGCAGCGTAGCTAATAGCGAACAAGAGACCCAGTACTTC. This gives the protein CASSVANSEQETQYF.

The chain links TRBV19 to TRBJ1-1; D is possibly TRBD1 (5 bases). The V end was cut by 10 bases, the J end by 0 bases, with 12 bases between. CDR1 and CDR2 from the germline V gene are LNHDA and SQIVND (reference sequence). CDR3 length: 13 amino acids. The CDR3, as DNA: TGTGCCACTCGACAGCCTATGAACACTGAAGCTTTCTTT. Translating gives CATRQPMNTEAFF.

J is TRBJ1-1 and V is TRBV2; possibly TRBD1 for D (5 bases). V lost 4 bases, J lost 1 base, and 13 bases lay in between. The CDR3 is 15 residues long. From germline, CDR1 is SNHLY and CDR2 FYNNEI. The CDR3 coding sequence is TGTGCCAGCAGTGTTTTCAGGGTTAGGAACACTGAAGCTTTCTTT. Protein product: CASSVFRVRNTEAFF.

The CDR3 DNA reads TGTGCCTGGAGTACCCGCGGTACCGGGGAGCTGTTTTTT. Protein sequence: CAWSTRGTGELFF. The chain joins TRBV30 to TRBJ2-2; no clear D gene. This CDR3 is 13 amino acids long. Trimming shortened V by 2 bases and J by 5 bases, and 9 bases separated the two germline ends. Germline lookup yields CDR1 GTSNPN and CDR2 SVGIG (reference sequence).

The V call is TRBV29-1, the J call TRBJ1-1, with D possibly being TRBD1 (5 bases). This CDR3 spans 12 amino acids. Trimming pared 4 bases from V and 11 bases from J, leaving 17 bases between. Germline V gene lookup returns CDR1 SQVTM and CDR2 ANQGSEA. For the CDR3, the DNA is TGCAGCGTTGTCATCAGCACAGGTCGGGCTTTCTTT. Amino acid sequence: CSVVISTGRAFF.

The CDR3 sequence: CASSHSAGGGLEQFF. The CDR3 DNA follows: TGCGCCAGCAGCCATTCAGCGGGAGGGGGCCTTGAGCAGTTCTTC. The genes are TRBV4-1 and TRBJ2-1, with 10 positions matching TRBD2. From germline, CDR1 is MGHRA and CDR2 YSYEKL. The CDR3 extends over 15 amino acids. V dropped 3 bases and J dropped 9; count of bases not matched to a gene: 8.

This sequence joins TRBV7-3 and TRBJ2-7; D may be TRBD1 (6 bases). The germline V gene encodes CDR1 SGHTA and CDR2 FQGTGA. This CDR3 spans 16 amino acids. Trimming pared 3 bases from V and 5 bases from J, leaving 20 bases between. The CDR3 loop reads CASSFSQTGKGNEQYF. The CDR3 DNA is TGTGCCAGCAGCTTTAGCCAAACAGGGAAGGGTAACGAGCAGTACTTC.